This entry features one T cell receptor (beta chain) sequence. V was pared by 0 bases and J by 9 bases, with 6 bases between. The CDR3 extends over 13 amino acids. Germline V gene sequence: CDR1 MNHEY, CDR2 SVGAGI. This entry belongs to a study of memory CD4+ T cells and cytomegalovirus serostatus. Study overall: Of the healthy Belgian adults, 9 were CMV seropositive and 20 to 30 seronegative.

Profiling relied on immunoSEQ multiplex PCR, and the TCRdb table lists in-frame clones only, not all of them. The repertoire includes approximately 60,000 clones, around 79% of them detected once, and 2.6% sits in the top ten. The sort gate was single viable CD3+CD4+CD8-CD45RO+ cells for memory CD4+ T cells. This TCR was recovered from an adult in good health and CMV-seropositive. The sequenced material came from memory CD4+ T cells from blood. The chain links TRBV6-5 to TRBJ1-6; D ambiguous. The CDR3 DNA reads as TGTGCCAGCAGTTACTCGAAGGTTTCACCCCTCCACTTT. Translating gives CASSYSKVSPLHF.